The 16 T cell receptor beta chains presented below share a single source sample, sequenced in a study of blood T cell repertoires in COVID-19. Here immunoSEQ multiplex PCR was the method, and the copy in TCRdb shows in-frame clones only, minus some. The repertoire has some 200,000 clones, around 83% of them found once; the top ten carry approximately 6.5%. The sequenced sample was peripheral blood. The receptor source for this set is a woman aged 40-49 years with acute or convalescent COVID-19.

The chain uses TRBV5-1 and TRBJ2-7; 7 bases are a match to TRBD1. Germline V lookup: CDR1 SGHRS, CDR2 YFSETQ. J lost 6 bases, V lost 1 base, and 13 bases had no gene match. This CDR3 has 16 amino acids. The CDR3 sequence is CASSLTGDSVSGEQYF. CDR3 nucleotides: TGCGCCAGCAGCTTGACCGGGGACAGTGTCTCGGGCGAGCAGTACTTC.

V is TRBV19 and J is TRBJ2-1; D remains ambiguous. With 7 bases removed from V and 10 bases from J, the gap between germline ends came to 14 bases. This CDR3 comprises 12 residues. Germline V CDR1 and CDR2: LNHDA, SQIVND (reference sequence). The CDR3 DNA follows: TGTGCCAGTACCGTGTCGGGTAGGGAGCAGTTCTTC. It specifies CASTVSGREQFF.

Written as DNA, the CDR3 is TGTGCCAGCAGCCGGACAGGGGGCGACTCACCCCTCCACTTT. Its translation: CASSRTGGDSPLHF. The chain uses TRBV7-9 and TRBJ1-6, with 11 bases aligning to TRBD1. Looked up from germline, CDR1 is SEHNR and CDR2 is FQNEAQ (reference sequence). This CDR3 contains 14 residues. V gave up 5 bases and J gave up 10 bases; unmatched junction bases: 4.

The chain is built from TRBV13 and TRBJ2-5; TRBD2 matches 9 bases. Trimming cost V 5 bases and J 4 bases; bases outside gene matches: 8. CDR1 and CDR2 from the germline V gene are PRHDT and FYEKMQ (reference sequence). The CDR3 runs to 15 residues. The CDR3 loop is CASSPTAGGRETQYF. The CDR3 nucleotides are TGTGCCAGCAGCCCCACGGCGGGGGGGCGAGAGACCCAGTACTTC.

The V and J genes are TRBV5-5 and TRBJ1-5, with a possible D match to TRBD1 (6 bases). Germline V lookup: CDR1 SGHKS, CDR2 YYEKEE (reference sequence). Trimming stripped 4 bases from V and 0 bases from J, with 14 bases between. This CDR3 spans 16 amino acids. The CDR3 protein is CASSKDSTNSNQPQHF. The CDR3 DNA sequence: TGTGCCAGCAGCAAGGACAGTACCAATAGCAATCAGCCCCAGCATTTT.

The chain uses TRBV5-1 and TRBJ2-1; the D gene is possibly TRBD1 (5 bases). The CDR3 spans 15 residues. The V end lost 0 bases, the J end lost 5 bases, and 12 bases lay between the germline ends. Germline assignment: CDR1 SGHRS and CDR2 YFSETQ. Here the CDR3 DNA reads TGCGCCAGCAGCTTGGGAACAGGCCGGGACAATGAGCAGTTCTTC. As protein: CASSLGTGRDNEQFF.

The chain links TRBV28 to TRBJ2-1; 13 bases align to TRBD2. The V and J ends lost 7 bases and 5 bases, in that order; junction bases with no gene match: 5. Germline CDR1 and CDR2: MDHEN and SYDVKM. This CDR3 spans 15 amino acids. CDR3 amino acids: CASTAGLAGNNEQFF. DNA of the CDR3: TGTGCCAGCACCGCGGGACTAGCGGGAAACAATGAGCAGTTCTTC.

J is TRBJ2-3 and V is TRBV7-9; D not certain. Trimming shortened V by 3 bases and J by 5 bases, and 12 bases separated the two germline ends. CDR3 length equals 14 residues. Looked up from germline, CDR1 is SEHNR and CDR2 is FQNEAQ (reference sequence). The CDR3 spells CASSFDPSGDTQYF. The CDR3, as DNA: TGTGCCAGCAGCTTCGACCCCTCGGGAGATACGCAGTATTTT. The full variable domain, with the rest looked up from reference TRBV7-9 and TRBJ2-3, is DTGVSQNPRHKITKRGQNVTFRCDPISEHNRLYWYRQTLGQGPEFLTYFQNEAQLEKSRLLSDRFSAERPKGSFSTLEIQRTEQGDSAMYLCASSFDPSGDTQYFGPGTRLTVL.

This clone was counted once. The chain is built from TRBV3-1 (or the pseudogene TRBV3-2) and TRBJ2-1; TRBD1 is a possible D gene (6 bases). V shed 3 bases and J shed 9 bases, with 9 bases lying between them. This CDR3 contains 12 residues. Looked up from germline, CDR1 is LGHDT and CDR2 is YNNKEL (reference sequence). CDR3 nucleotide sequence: TGTGCCAGCAGCCAGGCAGGGGTTGAGCAGTTCTTC. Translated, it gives CASSQAGVEQFF.

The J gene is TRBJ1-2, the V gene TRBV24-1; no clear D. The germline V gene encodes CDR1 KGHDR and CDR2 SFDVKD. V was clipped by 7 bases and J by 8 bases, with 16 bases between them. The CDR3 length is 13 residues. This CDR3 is CATSPQLGGGYTF. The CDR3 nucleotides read TGTGCCACCAGCCCCCAGTTAGGCGGCGGCTACACCTTC.

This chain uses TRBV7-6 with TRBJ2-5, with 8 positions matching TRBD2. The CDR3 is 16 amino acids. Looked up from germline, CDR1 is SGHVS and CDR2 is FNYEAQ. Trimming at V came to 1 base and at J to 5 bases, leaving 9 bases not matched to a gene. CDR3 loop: CASSLDFREGWETQYF. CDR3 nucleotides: TGTGCCAGCAGCTTAGATTTCCGGGAGGGGTGGGAGACCCAGTACTTC.

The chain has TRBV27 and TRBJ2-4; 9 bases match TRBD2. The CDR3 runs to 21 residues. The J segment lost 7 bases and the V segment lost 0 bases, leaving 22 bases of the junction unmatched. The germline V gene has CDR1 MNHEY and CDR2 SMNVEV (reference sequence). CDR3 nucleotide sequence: TGTGCCAGCAGTTTATCTTCACGGGCGTGGACTAGCGTTGTTTTATGGAACATTCAGTACTTC. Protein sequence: CASSLSSRAWTSVVLWNIQYF.

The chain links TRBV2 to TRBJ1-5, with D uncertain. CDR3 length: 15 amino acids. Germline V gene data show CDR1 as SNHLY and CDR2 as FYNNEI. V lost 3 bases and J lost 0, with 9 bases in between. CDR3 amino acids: CASSDLRVSNQPQHF. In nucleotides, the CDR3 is TGTGCCAGCAGTGACCTCCGAGTTAGCAATCAGCCCCAGCATTTT.

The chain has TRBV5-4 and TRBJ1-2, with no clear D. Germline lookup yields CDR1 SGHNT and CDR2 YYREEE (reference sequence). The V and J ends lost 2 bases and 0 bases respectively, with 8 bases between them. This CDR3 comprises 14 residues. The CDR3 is CASSLQHPNYGYTF. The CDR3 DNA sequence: TGTGCCAGCAGCTTACAACACCCTAACTATGGCTACACCTTC.

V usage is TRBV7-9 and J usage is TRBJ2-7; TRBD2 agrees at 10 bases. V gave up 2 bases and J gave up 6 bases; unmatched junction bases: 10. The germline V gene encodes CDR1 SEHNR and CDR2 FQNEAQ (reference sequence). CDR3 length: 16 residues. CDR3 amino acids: CASSLSLAGVASEQYF. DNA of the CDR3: TGTGCCAGCAGCTTATCTCTAGCGGGAGTGGCTTCCGAGCAGTACTTC.

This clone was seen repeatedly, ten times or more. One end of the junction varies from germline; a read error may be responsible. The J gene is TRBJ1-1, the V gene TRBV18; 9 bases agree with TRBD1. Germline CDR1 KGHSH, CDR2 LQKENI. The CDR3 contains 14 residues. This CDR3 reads CASSPQGAATEAFF. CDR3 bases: TGTGCCAGCTCTCCACAGGGGGCGGCAACTGAAGCTTTCTTT.